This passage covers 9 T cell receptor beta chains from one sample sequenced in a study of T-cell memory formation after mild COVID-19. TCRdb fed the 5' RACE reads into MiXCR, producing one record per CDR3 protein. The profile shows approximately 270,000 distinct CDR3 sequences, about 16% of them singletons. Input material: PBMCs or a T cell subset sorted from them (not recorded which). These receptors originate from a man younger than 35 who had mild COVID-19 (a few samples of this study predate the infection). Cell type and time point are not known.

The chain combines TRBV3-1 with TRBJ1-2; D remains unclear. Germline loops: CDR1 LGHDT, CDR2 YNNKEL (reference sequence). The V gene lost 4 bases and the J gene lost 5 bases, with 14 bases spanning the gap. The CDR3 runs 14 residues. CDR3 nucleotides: TGTGCCAGCAGCCCCCGGAGACAAGCTTATGGCTACACCTTC. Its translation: CASSPRRQAYGYTF.

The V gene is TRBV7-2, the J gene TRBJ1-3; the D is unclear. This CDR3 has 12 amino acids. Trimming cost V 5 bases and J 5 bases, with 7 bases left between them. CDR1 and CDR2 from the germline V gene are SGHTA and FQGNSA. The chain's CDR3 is CASSDVRNTIYF. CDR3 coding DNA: TGTGCCAGCAGCGACGTAAGAAACACCATATATTTT.

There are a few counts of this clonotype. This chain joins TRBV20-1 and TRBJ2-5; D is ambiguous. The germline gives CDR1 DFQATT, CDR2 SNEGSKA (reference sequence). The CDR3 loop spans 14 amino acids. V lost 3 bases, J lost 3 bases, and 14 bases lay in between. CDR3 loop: CSASWFGGKETQYF. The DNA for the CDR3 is TGCAGTGCTAGTTGGTTTGGCGGAAAAGAGACCCAGTACTTC.

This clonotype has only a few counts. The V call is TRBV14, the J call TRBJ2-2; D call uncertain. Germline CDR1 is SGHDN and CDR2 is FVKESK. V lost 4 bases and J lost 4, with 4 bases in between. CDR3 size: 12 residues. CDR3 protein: CASSPITGELFF. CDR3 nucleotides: TGTGCCAGCAGCCCTATCACCGGGGAGCTGTTTTTT.

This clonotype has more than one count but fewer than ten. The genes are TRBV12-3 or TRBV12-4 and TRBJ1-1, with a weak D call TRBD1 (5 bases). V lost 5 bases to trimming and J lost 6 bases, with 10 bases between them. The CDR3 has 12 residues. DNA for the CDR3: TGTGCCAGCAGTCAAGGGACCTCTGAAGCTTTCTTT. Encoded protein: CASSQGTSEAFF.

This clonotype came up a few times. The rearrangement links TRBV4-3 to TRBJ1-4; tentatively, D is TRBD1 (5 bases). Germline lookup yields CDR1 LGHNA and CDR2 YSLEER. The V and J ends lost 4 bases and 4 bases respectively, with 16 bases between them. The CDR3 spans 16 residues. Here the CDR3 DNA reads TGCGCCAGCAGCCCAAACGAGGGGTCGGGTAATGAAAAACTGTTTTTT. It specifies CASSPNEGSGNEKLFF.

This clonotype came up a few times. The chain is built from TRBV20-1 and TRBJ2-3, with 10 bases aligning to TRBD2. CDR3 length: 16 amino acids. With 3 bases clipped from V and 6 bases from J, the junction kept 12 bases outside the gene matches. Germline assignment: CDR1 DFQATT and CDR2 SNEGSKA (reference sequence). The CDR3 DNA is TGCAGTGCTAGGGGACCGGGACTAGCGTCCGGGGATACGCAGTATTTT. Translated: CSARGPGLASGDTQYF.

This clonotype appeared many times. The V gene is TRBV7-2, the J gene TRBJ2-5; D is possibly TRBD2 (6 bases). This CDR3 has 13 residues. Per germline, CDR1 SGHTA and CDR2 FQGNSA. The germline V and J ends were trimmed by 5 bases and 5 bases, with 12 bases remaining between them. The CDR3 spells CASSPGGEETQYF. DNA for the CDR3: TGTGCCAGCAGCCCCGGAGGGGAGGAGACCCAGTACTTC.

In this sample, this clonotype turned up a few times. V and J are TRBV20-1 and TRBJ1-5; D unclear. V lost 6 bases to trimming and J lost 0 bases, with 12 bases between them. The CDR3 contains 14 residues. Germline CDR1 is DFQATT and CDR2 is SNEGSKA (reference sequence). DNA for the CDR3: TGCAGTGCAACCCCCCAGGTTAGCAATCAGCCCCAGCATTTT. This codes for CSATPQVSNQPQHF.